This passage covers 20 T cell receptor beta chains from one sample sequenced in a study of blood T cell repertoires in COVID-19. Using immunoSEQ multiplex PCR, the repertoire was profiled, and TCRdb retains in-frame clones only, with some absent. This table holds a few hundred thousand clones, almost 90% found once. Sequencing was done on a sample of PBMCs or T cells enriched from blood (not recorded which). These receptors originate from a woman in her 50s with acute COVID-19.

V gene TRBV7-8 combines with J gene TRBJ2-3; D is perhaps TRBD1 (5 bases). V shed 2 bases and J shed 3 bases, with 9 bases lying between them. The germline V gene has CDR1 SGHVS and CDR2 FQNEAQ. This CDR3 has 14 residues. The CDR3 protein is CASSLIRATDTQYF. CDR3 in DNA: TGTGCCAGCAGCTTAATCAGGGCGACAGATACGCAGTATTTT. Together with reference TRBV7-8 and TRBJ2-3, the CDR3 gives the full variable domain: GAGVSQSPRYKVAKRGQDVALRCDPISGHVSLFWYQQALGQGPEFLTYFQNEAQLDKSGLPSDRFFAERPEGSVSTLKIQRTQQEDSAVYLCASSLIRATDTQYFGPGTRLTVL.

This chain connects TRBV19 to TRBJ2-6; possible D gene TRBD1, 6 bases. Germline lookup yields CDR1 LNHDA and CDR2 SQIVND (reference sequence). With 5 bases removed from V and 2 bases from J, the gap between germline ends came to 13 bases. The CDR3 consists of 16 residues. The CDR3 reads CASSGTQEAGANVLTF. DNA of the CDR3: TGTGCCAGTAGTGGGACACAGGAGGCTGGGGCCAACGTCCTGACTTTC.

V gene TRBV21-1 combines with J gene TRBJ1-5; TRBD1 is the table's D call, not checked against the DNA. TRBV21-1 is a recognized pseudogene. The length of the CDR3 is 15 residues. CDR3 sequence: CASSLEDSGNRPQHF. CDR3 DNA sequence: TGTGCCAGCAGCCTTGAGGACAGCGGCAATCGGCCCCAGCATTTT.

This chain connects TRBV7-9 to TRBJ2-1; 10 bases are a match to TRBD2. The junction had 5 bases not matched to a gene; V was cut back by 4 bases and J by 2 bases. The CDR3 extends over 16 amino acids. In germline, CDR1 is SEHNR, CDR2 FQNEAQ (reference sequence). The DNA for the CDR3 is TGTGCCAGCAGCTCCTCTAGCGGGAGTACCTACAATGAGCAGTTCTTC. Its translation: CASSSSSGSTYNEQFF.

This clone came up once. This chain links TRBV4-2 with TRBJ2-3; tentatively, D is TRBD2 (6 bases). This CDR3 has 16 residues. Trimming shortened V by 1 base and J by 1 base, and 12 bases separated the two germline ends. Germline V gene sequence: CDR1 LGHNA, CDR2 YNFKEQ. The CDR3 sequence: CASSQGNGGGTDTQYF. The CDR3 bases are TGTGCCAGCAGCCAAGGGAATGGAGGGGGCACAGATACGCAGTATTTT.

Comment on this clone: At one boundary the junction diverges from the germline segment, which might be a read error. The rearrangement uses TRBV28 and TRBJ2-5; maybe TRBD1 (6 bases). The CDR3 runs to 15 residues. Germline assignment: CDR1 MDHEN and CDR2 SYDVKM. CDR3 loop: CASSPSSTGQEIQYF. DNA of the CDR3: TGTGCCAGCAGCCCATCCTCTACGGGACAAGAGATCCAGTACTTC.

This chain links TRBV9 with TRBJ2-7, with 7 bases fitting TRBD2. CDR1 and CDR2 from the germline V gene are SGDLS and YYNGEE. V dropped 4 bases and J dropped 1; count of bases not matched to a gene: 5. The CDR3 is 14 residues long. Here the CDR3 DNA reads TGTGCCAGCAGCCCCAGCGGGGTTTCCTACGAGCAGTACTTC. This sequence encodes CASSPSGVSYEQYF.

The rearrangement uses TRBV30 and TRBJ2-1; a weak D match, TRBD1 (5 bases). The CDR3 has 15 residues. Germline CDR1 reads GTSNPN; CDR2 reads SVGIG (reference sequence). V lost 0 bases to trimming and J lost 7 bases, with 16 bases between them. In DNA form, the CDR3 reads TGTGCCTGGAGTGTTTCAGCGATCAGGGTAAATGAGCAGTTCTTC. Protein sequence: CAWSVSAIRVNEQFF.

The CDR3 region is CASSLGRERVQETQYF. In nucleotides, the CDR3 is TGCGCCAGCAGCTTAGGTAGGGAGAGAGTTCAAGAGACCCAGTACTTC. The rearrangement uses TRBV5-1 and TRBJ2-5, with a possible D match to TRBD2 (5 bases). The CDR3 runs to 16 residues. Germline V CDR1 and CDR2: SGHRS, YFSETQ. Trimming took 2 bases from V and 2 from J, leaving 16 bases between them.

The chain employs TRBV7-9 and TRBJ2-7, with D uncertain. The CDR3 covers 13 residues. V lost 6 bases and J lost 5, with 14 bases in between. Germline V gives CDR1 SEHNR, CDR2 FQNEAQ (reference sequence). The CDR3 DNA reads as TGTGCCAGCAGTCCTCCGATGAGAAACGAGCAGTACTTC. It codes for CASSPPMRNEQYF.

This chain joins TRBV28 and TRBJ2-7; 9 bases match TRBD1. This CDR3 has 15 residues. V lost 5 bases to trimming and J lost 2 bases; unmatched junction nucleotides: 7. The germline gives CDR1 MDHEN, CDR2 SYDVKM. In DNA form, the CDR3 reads TGTGCCAGCAGTATAGGACAGGGGTTGACCTACGAGCAGTACTTC. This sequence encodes CASSIGQGLTYEQYF.

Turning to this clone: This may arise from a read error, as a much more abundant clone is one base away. The CDR3 here is CASSQQGTEAFF. Here the CDR3 DNA reads TGTGCCAGCAGCCAACAGGGCACTGAAGCTTTCTTT. The V and J genes are TRBV3-1 (or the pseudogene TRBV3-2) and TRBJ1-1, with D perhaps matching TRBD1 (5 bases). This CDR3 has 12 residues. V was shortened by 2 bases and J by 4 bases, with 5 bases between the two germline ends. CDR1 is LGHDT, CDR2 YNNKEL, per germline (reference sequence).

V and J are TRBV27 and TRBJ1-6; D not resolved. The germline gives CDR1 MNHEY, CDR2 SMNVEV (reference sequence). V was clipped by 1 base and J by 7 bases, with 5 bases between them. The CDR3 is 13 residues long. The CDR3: CASSLLKNSPLHF. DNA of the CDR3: TGTGCCAGCAGTTTATTAAAAAATTCACCCCTCCACTTT.

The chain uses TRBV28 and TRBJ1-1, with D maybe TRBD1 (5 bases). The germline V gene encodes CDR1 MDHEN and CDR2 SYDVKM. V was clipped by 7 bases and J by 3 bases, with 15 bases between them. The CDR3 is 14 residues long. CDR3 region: CASITPDSYTEAFF. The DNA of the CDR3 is TGTGCCAGCATAACCCCCGACAGCTACACTGAAGCTTTCTTT.

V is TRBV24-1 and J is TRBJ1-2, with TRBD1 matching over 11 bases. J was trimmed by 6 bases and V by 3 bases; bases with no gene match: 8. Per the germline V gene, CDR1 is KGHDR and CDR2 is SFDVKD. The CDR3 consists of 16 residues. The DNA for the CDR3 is TGTGCCACCAGTGATCCTGGACAGGGGGCGAGCCATGGCTACACCTTC. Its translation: CATSDPGQGASHGYTF.

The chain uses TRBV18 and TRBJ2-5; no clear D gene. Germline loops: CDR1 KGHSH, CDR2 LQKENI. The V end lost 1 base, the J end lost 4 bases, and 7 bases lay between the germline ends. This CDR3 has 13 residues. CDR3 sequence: CASSPQSRETQYF. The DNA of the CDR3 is TGTGCCAGCTCACCACAGAGTAGAGAGACCCAGTACTTC.

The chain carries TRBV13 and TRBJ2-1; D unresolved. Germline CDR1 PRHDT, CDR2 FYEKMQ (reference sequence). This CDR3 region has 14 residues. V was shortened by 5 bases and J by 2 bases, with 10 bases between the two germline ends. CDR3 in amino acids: CASSLQMTYNEQFF. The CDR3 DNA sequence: TGTGCCAGCAGCCTTCAGATGACCTACAATGAGCAGTTCTTC.

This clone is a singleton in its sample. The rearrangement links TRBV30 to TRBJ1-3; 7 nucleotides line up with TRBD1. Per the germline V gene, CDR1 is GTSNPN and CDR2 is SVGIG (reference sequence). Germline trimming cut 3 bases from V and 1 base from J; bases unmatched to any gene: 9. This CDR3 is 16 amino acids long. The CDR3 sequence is CAWRGIRGISGNTIYF. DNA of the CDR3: TGTGCCTGGAGGGGTATCAGGGGGATTTCTGGAAACACCATATATTTT.

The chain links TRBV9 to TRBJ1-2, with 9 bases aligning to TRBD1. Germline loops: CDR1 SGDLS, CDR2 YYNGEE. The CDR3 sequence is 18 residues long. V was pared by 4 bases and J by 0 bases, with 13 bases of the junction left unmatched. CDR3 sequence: CASSPGGTGWLSNYGYTF. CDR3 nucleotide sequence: TGTGCCAGCAGCCCAGGGGGGACAGGGTGGTTATCTAACTATGGCTACACCTTC.

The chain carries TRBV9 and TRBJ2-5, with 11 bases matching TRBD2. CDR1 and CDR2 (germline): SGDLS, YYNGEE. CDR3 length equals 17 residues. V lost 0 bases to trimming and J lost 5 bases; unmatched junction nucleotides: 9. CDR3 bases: TGTGCCAGCAGCGTAGGGATTAGCGGGAGGGCCGGGGAGACCCAGTACTTC. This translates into CASSVGISGRAGETQYF.